This T cell receptor beta chain is from a study of patients and donors after allogeneic stem cell transplantation. The CDR3 contains 15 residues. V was pared by 2 bases and J by 0 bases, with 10 bases between. Looked up from germline, CDR1 is SGHRS and CDR2 is YFSETQ. TCRdb used MiXCR to reprocess the RT-PCR reads, holding one entry per CDR3 protein. The sample lists 800,000 to 1,000,000 distinct CDR3 sequences; 15% to 20% were seen once. This clonotype was detected a few times. The chain joins TRBV5-1 to TRBJ2-3, with TRBD2 as a possible D gene (6 bases). The source is a human donor who was either an allogeneic HSCT recipient or a stem cell or donor lymphocyte infusion donor (not recorded which). It is not recorded whose cells these are; they may come from a transplant donor. Specimen: blood, either unsorted or a sorted T cell fraction (not recorded which). The chain's CDR3 is CASSFSGSSTDTQYF. In nucleotides, the CDR3 is TGCGCCAGCAGCTTTAGCGGTTCTAGCACAGATACGCAGTATTTT.